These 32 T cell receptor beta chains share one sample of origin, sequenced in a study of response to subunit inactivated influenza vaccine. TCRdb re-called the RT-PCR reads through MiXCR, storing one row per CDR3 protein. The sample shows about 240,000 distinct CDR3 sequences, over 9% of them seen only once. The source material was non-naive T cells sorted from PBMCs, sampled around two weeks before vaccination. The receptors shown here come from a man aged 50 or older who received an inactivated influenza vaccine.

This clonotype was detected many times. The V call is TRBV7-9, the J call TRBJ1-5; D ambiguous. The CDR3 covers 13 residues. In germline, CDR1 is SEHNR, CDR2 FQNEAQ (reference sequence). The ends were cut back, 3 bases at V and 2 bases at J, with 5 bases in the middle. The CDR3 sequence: CASSFEGNQPQHF. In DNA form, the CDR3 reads TGTGCCAGCAGCTTTGAGGGCAATCAGCCCCAGCATTTT.

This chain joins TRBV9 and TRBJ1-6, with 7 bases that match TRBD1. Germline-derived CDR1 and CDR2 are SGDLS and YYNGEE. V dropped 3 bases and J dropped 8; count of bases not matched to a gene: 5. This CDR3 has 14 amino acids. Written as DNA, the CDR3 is TGTGCCAGCAGCGACCACAGGGGCCATTCACCCCTCCACTTT. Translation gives CASSDHRGHSPLHF.

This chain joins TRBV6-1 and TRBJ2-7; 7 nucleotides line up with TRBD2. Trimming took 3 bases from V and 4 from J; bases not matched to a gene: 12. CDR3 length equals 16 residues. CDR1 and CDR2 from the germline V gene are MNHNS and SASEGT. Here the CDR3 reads CASSEVGLPGGYEQYF. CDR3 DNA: TGTGCCAGCAGTGAGGTGGGGCTTCCCGGGGGGTACGAGCAGTACTTC.

The CDR3 loop is CASSEYGQGQGPQHF. Here the CDR3 DNA reads TGTGCCAGCAGTGAATATGGACAGGGCCAAGGGCCCCAGCATTTT. V and J are TRBV2 and TRBJ1-5, with 8 bases lining up with TRBD1. Germline CDR1 is SNHLY and CDR2 is FYNNEI. The CDR3 consists of 15 residues. The junction had 9 bases not matched to a gene; V was cut back by 2 bases and J by 9 bases.

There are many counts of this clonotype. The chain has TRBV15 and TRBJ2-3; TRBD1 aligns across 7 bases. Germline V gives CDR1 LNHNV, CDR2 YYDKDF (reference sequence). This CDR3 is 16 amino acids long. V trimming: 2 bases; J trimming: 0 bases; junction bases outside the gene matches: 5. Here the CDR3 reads CATSRRQGPSTDTQYF. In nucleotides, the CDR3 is TGTGCCACCAGCAGAAGACAGGGCCCGAGCACAGATACGCAGTATTTT.

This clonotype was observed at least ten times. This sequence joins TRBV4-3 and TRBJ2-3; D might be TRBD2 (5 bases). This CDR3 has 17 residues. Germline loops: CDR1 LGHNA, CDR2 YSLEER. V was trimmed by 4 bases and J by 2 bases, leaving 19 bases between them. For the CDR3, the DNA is TGCGCCAGCAGCCCTGGACTCTCGAGCGGCGTCACAGATACGCAGTATTTT. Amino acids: CASSPGLSSGVTDTQYF.

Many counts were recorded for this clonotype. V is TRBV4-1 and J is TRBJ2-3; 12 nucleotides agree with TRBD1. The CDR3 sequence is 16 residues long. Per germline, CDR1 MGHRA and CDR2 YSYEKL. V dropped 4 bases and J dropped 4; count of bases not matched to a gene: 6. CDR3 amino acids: CASSPGQGASADTQYF. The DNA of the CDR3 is TGCGCCAGCAGCCCGGGACAGGGGGCGTCCGCAGATACGCAGTATTTT.

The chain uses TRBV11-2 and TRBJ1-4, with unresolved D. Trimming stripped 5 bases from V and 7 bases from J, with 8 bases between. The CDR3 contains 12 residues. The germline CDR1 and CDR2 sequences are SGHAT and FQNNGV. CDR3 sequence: CASSARSEKLFF. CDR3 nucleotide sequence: TGTGCCAGCAGCGCCCGATCTGAAAAACTGTTTTTT.

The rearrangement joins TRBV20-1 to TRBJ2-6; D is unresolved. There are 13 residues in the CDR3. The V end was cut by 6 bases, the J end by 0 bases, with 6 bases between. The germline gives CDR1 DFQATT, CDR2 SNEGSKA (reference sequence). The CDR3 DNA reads TGCAGTGCCGAAAGCTCTGGGGCCAACGTCCTGACTTTC. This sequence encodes CSAESSGANVLTF.

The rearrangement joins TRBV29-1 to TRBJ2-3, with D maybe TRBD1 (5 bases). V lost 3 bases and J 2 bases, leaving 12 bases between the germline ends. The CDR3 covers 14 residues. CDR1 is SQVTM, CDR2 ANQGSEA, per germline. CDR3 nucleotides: TGCAGCGTTGATTCGACAGTTCACACAGATACGCAGTATTTT. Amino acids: CSVDSTVHTDTQYF.

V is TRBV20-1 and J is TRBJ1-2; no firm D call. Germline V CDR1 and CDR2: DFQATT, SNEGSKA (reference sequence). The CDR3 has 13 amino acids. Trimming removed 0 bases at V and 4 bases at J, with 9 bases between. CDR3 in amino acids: CSARDRTVYGYTF. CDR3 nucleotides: TGCAGTGCTAGAGACAGGACGGTCTATGGCTACACCTTC.

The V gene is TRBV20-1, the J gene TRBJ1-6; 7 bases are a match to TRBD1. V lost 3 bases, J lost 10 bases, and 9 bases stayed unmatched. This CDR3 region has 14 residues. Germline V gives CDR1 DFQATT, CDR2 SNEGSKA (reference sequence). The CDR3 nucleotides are TGCAGTGCTAGGGGAACAGGGGATAGCTCACCCCTCCACTTT. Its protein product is CSARGTGDSSPLHF.

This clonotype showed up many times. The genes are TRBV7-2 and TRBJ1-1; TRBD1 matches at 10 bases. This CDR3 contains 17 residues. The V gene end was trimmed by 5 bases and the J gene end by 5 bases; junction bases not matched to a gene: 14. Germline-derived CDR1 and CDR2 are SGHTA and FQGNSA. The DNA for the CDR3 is TGTGCCAGCAGCCTAGGCCATGGGACAGGGGCTGGGACTGAAGCTTTCTTT. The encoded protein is CASSLGHGTGAGTEAFF. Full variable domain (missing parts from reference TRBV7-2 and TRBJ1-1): GAGVSQSPSNKVTEKGKDVELRCDPISGHTALYWYRQSLGQGLEFLIYFQGNSAPDKSGLPSDRFSAERTGGSVSTLTIQRTQQEDSAVYLCASSLGHGTGAGTEAFFGQGTRLTVV.

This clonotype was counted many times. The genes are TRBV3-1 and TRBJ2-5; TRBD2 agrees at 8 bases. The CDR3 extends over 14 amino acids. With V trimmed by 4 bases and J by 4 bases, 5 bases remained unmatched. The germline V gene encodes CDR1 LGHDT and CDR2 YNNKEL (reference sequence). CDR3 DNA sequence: TGTGCCAGCAGCCCCCCGGGGGGGGGAGAGACCCAGTACTTC. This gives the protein CASSPPGGGETQYF.

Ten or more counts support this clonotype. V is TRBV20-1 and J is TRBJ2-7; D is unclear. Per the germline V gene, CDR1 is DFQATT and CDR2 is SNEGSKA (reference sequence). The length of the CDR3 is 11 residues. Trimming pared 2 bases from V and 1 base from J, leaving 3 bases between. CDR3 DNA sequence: TGCAGTGCTAGACAATCCTACGAGCAGTACTTC. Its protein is CSARQSYEQYF.

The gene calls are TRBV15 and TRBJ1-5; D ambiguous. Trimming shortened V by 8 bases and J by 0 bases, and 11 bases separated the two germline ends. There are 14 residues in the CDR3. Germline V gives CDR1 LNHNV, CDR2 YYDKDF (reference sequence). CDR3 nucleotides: TGTGCCACCTCTAGCAGAAATAGCAATCAGCCCCAGCATTTT. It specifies CATSSRNSNQPQHF.

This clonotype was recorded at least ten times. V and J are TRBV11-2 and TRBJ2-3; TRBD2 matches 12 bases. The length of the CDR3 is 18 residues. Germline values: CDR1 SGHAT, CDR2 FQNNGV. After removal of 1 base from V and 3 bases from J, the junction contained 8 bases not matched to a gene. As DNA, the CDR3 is TGTGCCAGCAGCTTAGTAGTTACTAGCGGGAGGCTTACAGATACGCAGTATTTT. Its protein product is CASSLVVTSGRLTDTQYF. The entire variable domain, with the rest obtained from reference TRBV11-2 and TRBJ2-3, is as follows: EAGVAQSPRYKIIEKRQSVAFWCNPISGHATLYWYQQILGQGPKLLIQFQNNGVVDDSQLPKDRFSAERLKGVDSTLKIQPAKLEDSAVYLCASSLVVTSGRLTDTQYFGPGTRLTVL.

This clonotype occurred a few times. The CDR3 DNA follows: TGTGCCAGCAGTCCAAGTCCGCAGGGCTATGGCTACACCTTC. Amino acid sequence: CASSPSPQGYGYTF. This chain uses TRBV12-3 or TRBV12-4 with TRBJ1-2, with D perhaps TRBD1 (5 bases). The ends were cut back, 5 bases at V and 4 bases at J, with 14 bases in the middle. This CDR3 region has 14 residues.

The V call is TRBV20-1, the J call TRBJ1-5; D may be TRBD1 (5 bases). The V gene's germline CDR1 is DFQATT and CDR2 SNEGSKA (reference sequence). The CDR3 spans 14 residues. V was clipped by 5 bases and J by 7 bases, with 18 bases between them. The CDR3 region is CSALTGLGGQPQHF. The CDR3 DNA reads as TGCAGTGCTCTTACAGGCTTGGGTGGACAGCCCCAGCATTTT.

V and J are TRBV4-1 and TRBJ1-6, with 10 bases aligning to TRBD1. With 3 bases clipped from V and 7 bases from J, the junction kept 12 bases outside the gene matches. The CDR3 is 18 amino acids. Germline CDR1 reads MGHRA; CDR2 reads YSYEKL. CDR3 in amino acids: CASSHRRQGAPNNSPLHF. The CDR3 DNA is TGCGCCAGCAGCCACCGCAGACAGGGGGCGCCGAACAATTCACCCCTCCACTTT.

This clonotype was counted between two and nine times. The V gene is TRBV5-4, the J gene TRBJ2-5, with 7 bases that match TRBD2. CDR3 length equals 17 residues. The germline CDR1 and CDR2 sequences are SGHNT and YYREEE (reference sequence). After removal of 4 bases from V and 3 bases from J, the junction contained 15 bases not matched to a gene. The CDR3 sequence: CASSPVGGSLGKETQYF. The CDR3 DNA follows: TGTGCCAGCAGCCCGGTGGGCGGGAGCTTGGGGAAAGAGACCCAGTACTTC.

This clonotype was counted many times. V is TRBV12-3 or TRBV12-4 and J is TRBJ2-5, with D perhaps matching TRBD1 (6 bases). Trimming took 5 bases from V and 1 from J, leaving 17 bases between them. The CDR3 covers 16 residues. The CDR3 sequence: CASSPPRTAIQETQYF. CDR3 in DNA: TGTGCCAGCAGTCCCCCGCGGACAGCAATCCAAGAGACCCAGTACTTC.

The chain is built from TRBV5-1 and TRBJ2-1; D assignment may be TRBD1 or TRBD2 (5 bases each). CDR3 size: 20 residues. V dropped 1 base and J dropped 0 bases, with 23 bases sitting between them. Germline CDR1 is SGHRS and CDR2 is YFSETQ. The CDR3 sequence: CASSLNSGREFSSSYNEQFF. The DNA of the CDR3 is TGCGCCAGCAGCTTGAACTCGGGCAGGGAGTTCTCTAGCTCCTACAATGAGCAGTTCTTC.

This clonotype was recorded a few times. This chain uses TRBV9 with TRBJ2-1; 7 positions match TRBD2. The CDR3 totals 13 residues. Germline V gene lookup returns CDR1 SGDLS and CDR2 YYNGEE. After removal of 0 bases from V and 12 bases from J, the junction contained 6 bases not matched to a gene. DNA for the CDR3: TGTGCCAGCAGCGTAGGGACTAGTGAACGGCAGTTCTTC. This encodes CASSVGTSERQFF.

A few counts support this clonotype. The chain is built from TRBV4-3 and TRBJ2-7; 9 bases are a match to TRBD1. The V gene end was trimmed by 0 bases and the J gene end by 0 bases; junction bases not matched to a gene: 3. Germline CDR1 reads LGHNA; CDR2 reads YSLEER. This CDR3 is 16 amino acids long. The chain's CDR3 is CASSQDRQGGSYEQYF. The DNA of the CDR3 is TGCGCCAGCAGCCAAGATAGACAGGGGGGCTCCTACGAGCAGTACTTC.

This CDR3 reads CSARGGGNTEAFF. The CDR3 DNA is TGCAGTGCTAGAGGTGGAGGTAACACTGAAGCTTTCTTT. The J gene is TRBJ1-1, the V gene TRBV20-1; no reliable D call. This CDR3 region has 13 residues. Germline CDR1 is DFQATT and CDR2 is SNEGSKA (reference sequence). Trimming took off 1 base at V and 2 bases at J, with 8 bases between the two ends.

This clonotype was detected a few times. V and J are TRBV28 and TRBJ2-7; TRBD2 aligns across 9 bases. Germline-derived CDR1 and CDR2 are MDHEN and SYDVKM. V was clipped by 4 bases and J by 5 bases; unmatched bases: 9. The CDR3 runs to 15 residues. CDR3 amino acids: CASSSAGGAQDEQYF. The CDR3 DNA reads TGTGCCAGCAGTTCCGCGGGGGGGGCGCAGGACGAGCAGTACTTC. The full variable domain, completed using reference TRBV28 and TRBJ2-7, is DVKVTQSSRYLVKRTGEKVFLECVQDMDHENMFWYRQDPGLGLRLIYFSYDVKMKEKGDIPEGYSVSREKKERFSLILESASTNQTSMYLCASSSAGGAQDEQYFGPGTRLTVT.

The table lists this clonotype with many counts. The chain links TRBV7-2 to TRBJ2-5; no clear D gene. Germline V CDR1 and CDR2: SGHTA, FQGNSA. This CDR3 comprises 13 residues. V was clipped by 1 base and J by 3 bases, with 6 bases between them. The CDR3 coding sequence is TGTGCCAGCAGCTTAGGATCAAAAGAGACCCAGTACTTC. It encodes CASSLGSKETQYF.

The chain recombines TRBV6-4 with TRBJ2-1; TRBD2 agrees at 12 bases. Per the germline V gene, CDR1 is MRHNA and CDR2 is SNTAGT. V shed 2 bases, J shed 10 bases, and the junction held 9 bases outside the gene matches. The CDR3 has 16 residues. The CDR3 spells CASSDPQLAGGGEQFF. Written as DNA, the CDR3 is TGTGCCAGCAGTGACCCCCAACTAGCGGGGGGCGGAGAGCAGTTCTTC.

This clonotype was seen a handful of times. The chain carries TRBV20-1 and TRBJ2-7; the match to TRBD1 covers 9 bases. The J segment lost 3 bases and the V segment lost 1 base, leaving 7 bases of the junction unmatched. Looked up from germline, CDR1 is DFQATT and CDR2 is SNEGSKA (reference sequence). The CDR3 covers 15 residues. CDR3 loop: CSARGPGDRVYEQYF. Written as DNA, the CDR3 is TGCAGTGCTAGAGGGCCCGGGGACAGGGTCTACGAGCAGTACTTC.

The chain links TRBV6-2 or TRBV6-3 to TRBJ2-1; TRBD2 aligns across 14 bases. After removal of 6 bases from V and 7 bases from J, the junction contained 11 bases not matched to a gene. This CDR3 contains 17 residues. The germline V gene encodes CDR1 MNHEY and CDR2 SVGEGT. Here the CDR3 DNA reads TGTGCCAGCAGCCCCGGACTAGCGGGAGGACGTAGAAATGAGCAGTTCTTC. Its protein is CASSPGLAGGRRNEQFF.

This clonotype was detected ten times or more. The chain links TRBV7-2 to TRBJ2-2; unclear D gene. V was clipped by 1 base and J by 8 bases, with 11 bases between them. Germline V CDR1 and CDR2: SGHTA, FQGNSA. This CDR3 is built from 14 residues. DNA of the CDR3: TGTGCCAGCAGCTTAGTTCGTGTGTCAGGGGAGCTGTTTTTT. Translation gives CASSLVRVSGELFF.